These T cell receptor beta chains were read from a single sample in a study of blood T cell repertoires in COVID-19. Libraries were prepared by immunoSEQ multiplex PCR; TCRdb keeps only in-frame clonotypes and omits some of them. The table lists approximately 250,000 clones, more than 75% of them singletons. The sample taken for sequencing was PBMCs or T cells enriched from blood (not recorded which). The receptors derive from a woman aged 55-69 years in a cohort exposed to, infected with or recovered from COVID-19 (not recorded which). Each CDR3 is given with its conserved first and last residue. D genes are given only for firm matches. Expanded clones get a size class; other rows say once, few or many, or leave the size out.

few	NA	TRBV27	TRBJ2-1	TGTGCCAGCAGTCCTGGGCCGGGACTTCGGGATGAGCAGTTCTTC	CASSPGPGLRDEQFF
NA	NA	TRBV30	TRBJ1-1	TGTGCCTGGAGTGTACGTACGGGGGTGAACACTGAAGCTTTCTTT	CAWSVRTGVNTEAFF
NA	NA	TRBV5-6	TRBJ1-2	TGTGCCAGCAGCTTGGACCGCGATAGAGGCTACACCTTC	CASSLDRDRGYTF
NA	NA	TRBV7-9	TRBJ1-1	TGTGCCAGCAGCTTATGGGGGAAAGGGGGAGAGAACACTGAAGCTTTCTTT	CASSLWGKGGENTEAFF
NA	TRBD1	TRBV30	TRBJ1-4	TGTGCCTGGAAACAGGGGGCAGCAGAAAAACTGTTTTTT	CAWKQGAAEKLFF
NA	NA	TRBV7-2	TRBJ2-1	TGTGCCAGCAGCTTCCGCCAAGGAGGGGTGGGGAATGAGCAGTTCTTC	CASSFRQGGVGNEQFF
NA	TRBD2	TRBV7-3	TRBJ2-1	TGTGCCAGCAGTAAGCTAGCGGGAGGGCCTCGCAATGAGCAGTTCTTC	CASSKLAGGPRNEQFF
NA	NA	TRBV5-1	TRBJ1-4	TGCGCCAGCAGCTTGGGGGGCTGGGATGAAAAACTGTTTTTT	CASSLGGWDEKLFF
NA	NA	TRBV29-1	TRBJ2-7	TGCAGCGTTCTTAAGCTTAGCGGAACCCGCCTTCACTACGAGCAGTACTTC	CSVLKLSGTRLHYEQYF
NA	TRBD1	TRBV28	TRBJ1-2	TGTGCCAGCAGTTTAGCCCTACAGGGGCGCTATGGCTACACCTTC	CASSLALQGRYGYTF
once	NA	TRBV29-1	TRBJ1-1	TGCAGCGTTGGGGAGGGCAGTAACACTGAAGCTTTCTTT	CSVGEGSNTEAFF
NA	TRBD1	TRBV4-3	TRBJ2-7	TGCGCCAGCAGCCCTGGGACAGGTTCCTACGAGCAGTACTTC	CASSPGTGSYEQYF
NA	NA	TRBV7-2	TRBJ2-2	TGTGCCAGCAGCTCACAGGGGGGGCGCACCGGGGAGCTGTTTTTT	CASSSQGGRTGELFF
NA	TRBD2	TRBV20-1	TRBJ2-7	TGCAGTGCTAGTAGACTAGCGAGGACCTACGAGCAGTACTTC	CSASRLARTYEQYF
NA	TRBD1	TRBV2	TRBJ1-2	TGTGCCAGCAGGCAAACCGGGACAGGGGAAACCTTC	CASRQTGTGETF
NA	NA	TRBV9	TRBJ2-4	TGTGCCAGCAGCGTAGCCAGGGCAGGAAACATTCAGTACTTC	CASSVARAGNIQYF
NA	TRBD1	TRBV19	TRBJ2-7	TGTGCCAGTCTACATCCGGGACAGGGGTCCTACGAGCAGTACTTC	CASLHPGQGSYEQYF
NA	NA	TRBV4-2	TRBJ1-3	TGTGCCAGCAGCCAAGATGCGGGGGCAGCTGGAGGAAACACCATATATTTT	CASSQDAGAAGGNTIYF
NA	TRBD1	TRBV13	TRBJ2-5	TGTGCCAGCAGCTGGGTAGGACAGGGGGTAGAGACCCAGTACTTC	CASSWVGQGVETQYF
NA	NA	TRBV30	TRBJ2-2	TGTGCCTGGAGTGTACAGGACACCGGGGAGCTGTTTTTT	CAWSVQDTGELFF
NA	TRBD1	TRBV5-1	TRBJ1-4	TGCGCCAGCAGCTTGGGCAGGGGGCCGGCAACTAATGAAAAACTGTTTTTT	CASSLGRGPATNEKLFF
NA	TRBD1	TRBV7-8	TRBJ2-5	TGTGCCAGCACCGCGGCGGAGGACAGGGGTCCAGAGACCCAGTACTTC	CASTAAEDRGPETQYF
few	TRBD1	TRBV5-4	TRBJ2-7	TGTGCCAGCAGCCTGAGCTCGGCAGGGGGCCCGTACGAGCAGTACTTC	CASSLSSAGGPYEQYF
NA	NA	TRBV11-2	TRBJ2-7	TGTGCCAGCAGCTTATCATCCTACGAGCAGTACTTC	CASSLSSYEQYF
NA	NA	TRBV27	TRBJ2-3	TGTGCCAGCTGGACGGGAGAGGCAGATACGCAGTATTTT	CASWTGEADTQYF
NA	TRBD2	TRBV7-2	TRBJ2-1	TGTGCCAGCAGCTTAGGACTAGCGGGAGTGAACAATGAGCAGTTCTTC	CASSLGLAGVNNEQFF
NA	NA	TRBV4-3	TRBJ2-1	TGCGCCAGCAGCCAGGGCGTAAGCTCCTACAATGAGCAGTTCTTC	CASSQGVSSYNEQFF